The sequence of this TCR beta chain was determined in a study of OX40 agonist ivuxolimab in advanced cancers. Study-wide results and caveats: Mean expanded clone counts were higher in CD8+ than CD4+ T cells.

The V segment lost 4 bases and the J segment 2 bases; nucleotides outside the gene matches: 7. The CDR3 is 16 residues long. Germline CDR1 and CDR2: MDHEN and SYDVKM. Blood sampling was done at baseline, cycle 4 day 1, and cycle 7 day 1. Only in-frame clones appear in the TCRdb table, and some are missing; sequencing was by immunoSEQ multiplex PCR. The table lists 100,000 or so clones, 89% of them singletons, with around 0.16% in the top ten. Concerning this clone: No antigen is known for it.

Sequencing used CD4+ or CD8+ T cells sorted from blood, obtained in a trial of the OX40 agonist ivuxolimab. The chain couples TRBV28 to TRBJ2-1, with 8 bases matching TRBD1. This sequence originates from an adult with an advanced solid tumor such as melanoma, head and neck, liver or kidney cancer. CDR3 in DNA: TGTGCCAGCAGTTCCTTTCAGGGGGCCACCTACAATGAGCAGTTCTTC. Translating it yields CASSSFQGATYNEQFF.